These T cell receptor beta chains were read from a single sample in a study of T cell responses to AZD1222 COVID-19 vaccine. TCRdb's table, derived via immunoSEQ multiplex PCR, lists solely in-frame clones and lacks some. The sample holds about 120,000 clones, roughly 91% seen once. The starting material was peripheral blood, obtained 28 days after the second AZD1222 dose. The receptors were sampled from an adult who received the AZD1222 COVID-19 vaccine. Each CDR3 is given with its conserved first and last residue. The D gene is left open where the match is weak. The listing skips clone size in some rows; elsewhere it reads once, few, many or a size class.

DNA: TGCGCCAGCAGCTCCGGACCTAGCACAGATACGCAGTATTTT; CDR3: CASSSGPSTDTQYF; V: TRBV5-1; D: .; size: .; J: TRBJ2-3
DNA: TGTGCCAGCAGTGACAGAGGGGGCACTAACTATGGCTACACCTTC; CDR3: CASSDRGGTNYGYTF; V: TRBV25-1; D: TRBD1; size: .; J: TRBJ1-2
DNA: TGTGCCACCAGCAGAGATAACAGGAACACTGAAGCTTTCTTT; CDR3: CATSRDNRNTEAFF; V: TRBV15; D: .; size: .; J: TRBJ1-1
DNA: TGTGCCAGCAGCCCTGATGGGCGGATCCAAGAGACCCAGTACTTC; CDR3: CASSPDGRIQETQYF; V: TRBV7-2; D: .; size: .; J: TRBJ2-5
DNA: TGTGCCAGCAGCTCCATTGTCGGGACAGCCCAGCATTTT; CDR3: CASSSIVGTAQHF; V: TRBV11-2; D: TRBD1; size: .; J: TRBJ1-5
DNA: TGTGCCAGCAGCACACAGGGGGCGGGGAACACTGAAGCTTTCTTT; CDR3: CASSTQGAGNTEAFF; V: TRBV11-2; D: TRBD1; size: .; J: TRBJ1-1
DNA: TGTGCCAGCAGTTCCAGAGTTGATACGCAGTATTTT; CDR3: CASSSRVDTQYF; V: TRBV12-3/TRBV12-4; D: .; size: .; J: TRBJ2-3
DNA: TGCGCCAGCAGCCCCAGGCCCTCCGACGAGCAGTACTTC; CDR3: CASSPRPSDEQYF; V: TRBV5-1; D: .; size: .; J: TRBJ2-7
DNA: TGTGCCATCAGTGAAGAGAGCGTTAATGAAAAACTGTTTTTT; CDR3: CAISEESVNEKLFF; V: TRBV10-3; D: .; size: .; J: TRBJ1-4
DNA: TGTGCCAGCAGTTATACAGGGAATGGCTACACCTTC; CDR3: CASSYTGNGYTF; V: TRBV12-3/TRBV12-4; D: .; size: .; J: TRBJ1-2
DNA: TGTGCCAGTAGTATGGGGGACAGGGTCTATGGCTACACCTTC; CDR3: CASSMGDRVYGYTF; V: TRBV19; D: TRBD1; size: .; J: TRBJ1-2
DNA: TGTGCCAGCTCACCACCTTCAGGGTCCTATGGCTACACCTTC; CDR3: CASSPPSGSYGYTF; V: TRBV18; D: .; size: .; J: TRBJ1-2
DNA: TGTGCCAGCAGCCAAGGCGACGTTCCCGGGGAGCTGTTTTTT; CDR3: CASSQGDVPGELFF; V: TRBV3-1/TRBV3-2; D: .; size: once; J: TRBJ2-2
DNA: TGTGCCAGCAGTTACTCGGACACTGAAGCTTTCTTT; CDR3: CASSYSDTEAFF; V: TRBV6-6; D: .; size: .; J: TRBJ1-1
DNA: TGTGCCAGCGAGCCGAACACTGAAGCTTTCTTT; CDR3: CASEPNTEAFF; V: TRBV7-2; D: .; size: .; J: TRBJ1-1
DNA: TGCAGTGCTAGTCCCGGGACAGGGGGTAGGAGGGCAGATACGCAGTATTTT; CDR3: CSASPGTGGRRADTQYF; V: TRBV20-1; D: TRBD1; size: .; J: TRBJ2-3
DNA: TGTGCCAGCAGTCGCGGGCCCCCGATCGGCGAGCAGTACTTC; CDR3: CASSRGPPIGEQYF; V: TRBV6-2/TRBV6-3; D: .; size: .; J: TRBJ2-7
DNA: TGTGCCAGCAGTGATCCTCAGGGCGGGAGAAACACCATATATTTT; CDR3: CASSDPQGGRNTIYF; V: TRBV25-1; D: .; size: .; J: TRBJ1-3
DNA: TGTGCCAGCAGTGATCTAGCGGCTCAAGAGACCCAGTACTTC; CDR3: CASSDLAAQETQYF; V: TRBV6-1; D: TRBD2; size: .; J: TRBJ2-5
DNA: TGTGCCATCAGTGAGATGCGGGGGGGAAGAGAGACCCAGTACTTC; CDR3: CAISEMRGGRETQYF; V: TRBV10-3; D: TRBD2; size: once; J: TRBJ2-5
DNA: TGTGCCAGCAGTACTCAGACAGGGTCTAATGAAAAACTGTTTTTT; CDR3: CASSTQTGSNEKLFF; V: TRBV6-5; D: TRBD1; size: .; J: TRBJ1-4
DNA: TGTGCCAGCAGCCGCAGGGGAAAAAGGGCGAACACCGGGGAGCTGTTTTTT; CDR3: CASSRRGKRANTGELFF; V: TRBV5-6; D: .; size: .; J: TRBJ2-2
DNA: TGTGCCAGCTCACCACCGTCAAAGAACACTGAAGCTTTCTTT; CDR3: CASSPPSKNTEAFF; V: TRBV18; D: .; size: .; J: TRBJ1-1
DNA: TGTGCCAGTAGTCCACGGGCTCCGTGGGGCACTGAAGCTTTCTTT; CDR3: CASSPRAPWGTEAFF; V: TRBV19; D: .; size: .; J: TRBJ1-1
DNA: TGTGCCACCAGTGATTTGCTCGACACGGACGGCGAGCAAGAGACCCAGTACTTC; CDR3: CATSDLLDTDGEQETQYF; V: TRBV24-1; D: .; size: .; J: TRBJ2-5
DNA: TGTGCCAGCAGCTGGGGACTAGCGGGAGGTCCCGGGGAGCTGTTTTTT; CDR3: CASSWGLAGGPGELFF; V: TRBV7-9; D: TRBD2; size: .; J: TRBJ2-2
DNA: TGTGCCTGGAGTCCGGACGTTACCTACGAGCAGTACTTC; CDR3: CAWSPDVTYEQYF; V: TRBV30; D: .; size: .; J: TRBJ2-7